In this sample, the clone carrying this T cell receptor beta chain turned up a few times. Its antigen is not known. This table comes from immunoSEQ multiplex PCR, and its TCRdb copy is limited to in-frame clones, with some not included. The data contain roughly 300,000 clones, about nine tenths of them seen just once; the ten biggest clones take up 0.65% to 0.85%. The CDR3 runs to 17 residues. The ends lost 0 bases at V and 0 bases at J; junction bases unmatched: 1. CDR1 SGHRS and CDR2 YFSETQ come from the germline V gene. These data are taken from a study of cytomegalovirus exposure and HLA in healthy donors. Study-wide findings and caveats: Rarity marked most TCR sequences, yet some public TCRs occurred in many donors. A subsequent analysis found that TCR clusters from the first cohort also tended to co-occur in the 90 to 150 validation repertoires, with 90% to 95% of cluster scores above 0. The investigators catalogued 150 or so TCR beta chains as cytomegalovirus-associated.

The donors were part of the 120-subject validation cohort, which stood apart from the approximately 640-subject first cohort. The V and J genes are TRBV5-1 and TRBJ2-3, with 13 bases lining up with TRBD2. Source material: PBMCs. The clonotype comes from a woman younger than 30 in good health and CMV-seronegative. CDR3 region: CASSLALAGGSTDTQYF. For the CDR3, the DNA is TGCGCCAGCAGCTTGGCACTAGCGGGAGGGAGCACAGATACGCAGTATTTT.